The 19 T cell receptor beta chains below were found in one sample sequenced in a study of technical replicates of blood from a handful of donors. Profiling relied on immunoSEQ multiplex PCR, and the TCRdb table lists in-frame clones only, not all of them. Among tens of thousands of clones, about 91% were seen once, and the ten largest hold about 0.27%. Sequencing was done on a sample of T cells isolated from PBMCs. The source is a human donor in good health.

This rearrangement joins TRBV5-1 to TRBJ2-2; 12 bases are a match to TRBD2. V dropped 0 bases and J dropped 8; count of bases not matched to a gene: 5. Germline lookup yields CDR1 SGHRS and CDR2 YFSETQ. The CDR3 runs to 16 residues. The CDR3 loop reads CASSLGLAGAKGELFF. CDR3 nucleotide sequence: TGCGCCAGCAGCTTGGGACTAGCGGGAGCGAAAGGGGAGCTGTTTTTT.

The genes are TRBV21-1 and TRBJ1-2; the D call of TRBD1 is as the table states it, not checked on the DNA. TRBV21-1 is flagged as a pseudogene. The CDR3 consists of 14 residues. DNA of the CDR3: TGTGCCAGCAGCAGACCAGGGGCTAACTATGGCTACACCTTC. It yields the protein CASSRPGANYGYTF.

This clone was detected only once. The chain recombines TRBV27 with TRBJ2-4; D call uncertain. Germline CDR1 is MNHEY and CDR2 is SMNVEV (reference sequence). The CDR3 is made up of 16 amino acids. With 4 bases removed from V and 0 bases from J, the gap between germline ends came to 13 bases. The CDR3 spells CASSSYSPIAKNIQYF. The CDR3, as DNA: TGTGCCAGCAGTTCCTACAGTCCTATAGCCAAAAACATTCAGTACTTC.

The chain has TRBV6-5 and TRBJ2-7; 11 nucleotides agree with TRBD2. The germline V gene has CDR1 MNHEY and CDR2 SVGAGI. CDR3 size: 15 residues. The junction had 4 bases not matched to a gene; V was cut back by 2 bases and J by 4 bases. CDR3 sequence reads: CASSYGTSGIYEQYF. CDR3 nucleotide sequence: TGTGCCAGCAGTTACGGGACTAGCGGAATATACGAGCAGTACTTC.

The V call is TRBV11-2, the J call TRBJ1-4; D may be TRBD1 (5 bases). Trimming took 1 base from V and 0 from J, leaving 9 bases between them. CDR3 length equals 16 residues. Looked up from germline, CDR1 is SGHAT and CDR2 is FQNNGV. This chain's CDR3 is CASSLVRGATNEKLFF. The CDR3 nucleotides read TGTGCCAGCAGCTTAGTACGGGGGGCAACTAATGAAAAACTGTTTTTT. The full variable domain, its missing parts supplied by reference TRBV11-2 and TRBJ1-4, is EAGVAQSPRYKIIEKRQSVAFWCNPISGHATLYWYQQILGQGPKLLIQFQNNGVVDDSQLPKDRFSAERLKGVDSTLKIQPAKLEDSAVYLCASSLVRGATNEKLFFGSGTQLSVL.

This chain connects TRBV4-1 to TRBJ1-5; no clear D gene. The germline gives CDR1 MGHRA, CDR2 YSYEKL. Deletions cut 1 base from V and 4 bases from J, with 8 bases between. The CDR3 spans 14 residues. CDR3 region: CASSQGASNQPQHF. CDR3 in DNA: TGCGCCAGCAGCCAAGGCGCGTCAAATCAGCCCCAGCATTTT.

This CDR3 is CASGGQGAEAFF. The CDR3 bases are TGTGCCAGCGGGGGACAGGGGGCCGAAGCTTTCTTT. This chain joins TRBV5-4 and TRBJ1-1; 12 nucleotides align to TRBD1. With V trimmed by 7 bases and J by 8 bases, 3 bases remained unmatched. CDR3 length: 12 amino acids. Germline V gives CDR1 SGHNT, CDR2 YYREEE (reference sequence).

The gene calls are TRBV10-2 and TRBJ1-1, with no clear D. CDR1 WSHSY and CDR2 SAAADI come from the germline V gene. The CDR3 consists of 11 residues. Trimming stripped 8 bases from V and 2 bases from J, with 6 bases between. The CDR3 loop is CASEENTEAFF. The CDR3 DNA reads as TGCGCCAGCGAGGAAAACACTGAAGCTTTCTTT.

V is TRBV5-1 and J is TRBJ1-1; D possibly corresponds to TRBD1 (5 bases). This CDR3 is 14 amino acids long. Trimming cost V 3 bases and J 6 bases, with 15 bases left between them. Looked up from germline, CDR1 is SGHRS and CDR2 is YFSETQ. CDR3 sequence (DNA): TGCGCCAGCAGCTCCCAGACAGACGGGTCTGAAGCTTTCTTT. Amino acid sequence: CASSSQTDGSEAFF.

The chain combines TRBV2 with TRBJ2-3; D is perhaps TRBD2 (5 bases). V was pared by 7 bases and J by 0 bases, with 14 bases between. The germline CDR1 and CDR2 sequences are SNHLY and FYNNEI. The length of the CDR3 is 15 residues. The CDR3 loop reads CASMPLSVSTDTQYF. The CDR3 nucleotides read TGTGCCAGCATGCCGCTTAGCGTTAGCACAGATACGCAGTATTTT.

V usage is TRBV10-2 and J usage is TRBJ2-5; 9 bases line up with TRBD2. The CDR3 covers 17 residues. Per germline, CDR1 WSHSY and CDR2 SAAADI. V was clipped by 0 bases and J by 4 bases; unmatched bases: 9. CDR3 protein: CASSESNPLAGGETQYF. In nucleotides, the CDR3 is TGCGCCAGCAGTGAGTCGAATCCACTAGCGGGCGGAGAGACCCAGTACTTC.

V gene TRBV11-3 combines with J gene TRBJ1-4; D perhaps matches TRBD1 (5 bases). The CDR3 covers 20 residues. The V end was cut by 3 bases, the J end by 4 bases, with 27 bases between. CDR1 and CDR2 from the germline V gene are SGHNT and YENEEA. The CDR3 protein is CASSFGSRVLGDYDNEKLFF. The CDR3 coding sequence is TGTGCCAGCAGCTTTGGATCTCGGGTGTTAGGGGACTATGATAATGAAAAACTGTTTTTT.

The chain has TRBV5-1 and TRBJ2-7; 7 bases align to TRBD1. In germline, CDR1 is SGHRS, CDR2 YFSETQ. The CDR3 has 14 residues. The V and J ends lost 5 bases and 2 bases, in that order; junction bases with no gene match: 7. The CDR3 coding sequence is TGCGCCAGCAGGCGTCCCGGGACAGCCTACGAGCAGTACTTC. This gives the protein CASRRPGTAYEQYF. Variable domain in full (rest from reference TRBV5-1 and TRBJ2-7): KAGVTQTPRYLIKTRGQQVTLSCSPISGHRSVSWYQQTPGQGLQFLFEYFSETQRNKGNFPGRFSGRQFSNSRSEMNVSTLELGDSALYLCASRRPGTAYEQYFGPGTRLTVT.

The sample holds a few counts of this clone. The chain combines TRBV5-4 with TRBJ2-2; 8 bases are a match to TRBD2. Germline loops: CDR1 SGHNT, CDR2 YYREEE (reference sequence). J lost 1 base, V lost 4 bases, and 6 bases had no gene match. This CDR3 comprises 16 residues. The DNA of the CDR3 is TGTGCCAGCAGCCCTACTAGCGGAAAGAACACCGGGGAGCTGTTTTTT. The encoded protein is CASSPTSGKNTGELFF.

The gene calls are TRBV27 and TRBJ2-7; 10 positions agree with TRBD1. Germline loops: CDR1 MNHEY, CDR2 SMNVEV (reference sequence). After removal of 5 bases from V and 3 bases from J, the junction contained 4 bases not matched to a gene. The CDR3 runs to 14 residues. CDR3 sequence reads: CASSPGQGVYEQYF. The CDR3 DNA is TGTGCCAGCAGTCCCGGACAGGGGGTCTACGAGCAGTACTTC.

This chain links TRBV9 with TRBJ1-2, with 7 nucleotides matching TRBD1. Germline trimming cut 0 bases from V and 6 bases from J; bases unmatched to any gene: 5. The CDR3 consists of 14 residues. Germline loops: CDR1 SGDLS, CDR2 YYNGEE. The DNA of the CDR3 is TGTGCCAGCAGCGTAGCACAGGGGTTCGATGGCTACACCTTC. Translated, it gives CASSVAQGFDGYTF.

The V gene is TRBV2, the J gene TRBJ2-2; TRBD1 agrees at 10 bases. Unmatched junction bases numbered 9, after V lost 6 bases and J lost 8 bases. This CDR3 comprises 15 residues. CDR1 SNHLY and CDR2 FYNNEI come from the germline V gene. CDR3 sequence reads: CASRKRQGAPGELFF. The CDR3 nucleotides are TGTGCCAGCAGGAAAAGACAGGGGGCGCCTGGGGAGCTGTTTTTT.

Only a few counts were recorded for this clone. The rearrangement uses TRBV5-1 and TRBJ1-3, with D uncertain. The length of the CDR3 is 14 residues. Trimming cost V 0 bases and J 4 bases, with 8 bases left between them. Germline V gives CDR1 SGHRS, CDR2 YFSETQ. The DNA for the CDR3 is TGCGCCAGCAGCTTGGACTCCAGGGGAAACACCATATATTTT. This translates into CASSLDSRGNTIYF.

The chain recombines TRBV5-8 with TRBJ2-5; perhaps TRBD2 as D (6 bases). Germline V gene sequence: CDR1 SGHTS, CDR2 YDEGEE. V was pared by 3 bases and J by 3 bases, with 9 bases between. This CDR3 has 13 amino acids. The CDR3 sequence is CASSWGVKETQYF. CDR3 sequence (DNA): TGTGCCAGCAGCTGGGGGGTGAAAGAGACCCAGTACTTC.